In its sample, the clone carrying this T cell receptor beta chain was seen a few times. The sample originates from a study of blood T cell repertoires in COVID-19. Study summary: Some COVID-19 samples were acute and others convalescent; all came from the United States, Italy and Spain. PBMCs, B-cell-depleted T cells, or T cells were the source of the cDNA or gDNA that made up the material.

Per the authors' pipeline: Reference gene primer amplification yielded estimated nucleated cell counts. Repertoires were generated with immunoSEQ multiplex PCR, while TCRdb's copy carries only in-frame clones and drops some. V and J calls and clone size are as listed in that table; D and trimming were resolved from the DNA. This sample has some 82,000 clones, with about 83% found just once. Germline values: CDR1 MGHDK, CDR2 SYGVNS. V was cut by 3 bases and J by 6 bases, with 9 bases left in between. The CDR3 totals 12 residues. The sequence came from an elderly man with active or convalescent COVID-19. This chain joins TRBV25-1 and TRBJ2-7; no clear D gene. Sequencing was performed on peripheral blood. CDR3 nucleotides: TGTGCCAGCAGTGAGTCTCTCCGCGAGCAGTACTTC. This translates into CASSESLREQYF.